This T cell receptor (beta chain) was recorded in a study of blood T cell repertoires in COVID-19. Across the study: In each case, the material was cDNA or gDNA derived from T cells, B-cell-depleted T cells, or PBMCs.

Using immunoSEQ multiplex PCR, the repertoire was profiled, and TCRdb retains in-frame clones only, with some absent. This table holds roughly 130,000 clones, over 65% found once. The CDR3 spans 16 residues. This clonotype originated in a man aged 50 or older with acute or convalescent COVID-19. Sequences were obtained from peripheral blood. This chain joins TRBV21-1 and TRBJ2-3; the DNA was not used to check the table's D call, TRBD2. TRBV21-1 is a recognized pseudogene. CDR3 region: CARRNPQSASTDTQYF. For the CDR3, the DNA is TGTGCCAGGAGAAACCCCCAAAGTGCTAGCACAGATACGCAGTATTTT.